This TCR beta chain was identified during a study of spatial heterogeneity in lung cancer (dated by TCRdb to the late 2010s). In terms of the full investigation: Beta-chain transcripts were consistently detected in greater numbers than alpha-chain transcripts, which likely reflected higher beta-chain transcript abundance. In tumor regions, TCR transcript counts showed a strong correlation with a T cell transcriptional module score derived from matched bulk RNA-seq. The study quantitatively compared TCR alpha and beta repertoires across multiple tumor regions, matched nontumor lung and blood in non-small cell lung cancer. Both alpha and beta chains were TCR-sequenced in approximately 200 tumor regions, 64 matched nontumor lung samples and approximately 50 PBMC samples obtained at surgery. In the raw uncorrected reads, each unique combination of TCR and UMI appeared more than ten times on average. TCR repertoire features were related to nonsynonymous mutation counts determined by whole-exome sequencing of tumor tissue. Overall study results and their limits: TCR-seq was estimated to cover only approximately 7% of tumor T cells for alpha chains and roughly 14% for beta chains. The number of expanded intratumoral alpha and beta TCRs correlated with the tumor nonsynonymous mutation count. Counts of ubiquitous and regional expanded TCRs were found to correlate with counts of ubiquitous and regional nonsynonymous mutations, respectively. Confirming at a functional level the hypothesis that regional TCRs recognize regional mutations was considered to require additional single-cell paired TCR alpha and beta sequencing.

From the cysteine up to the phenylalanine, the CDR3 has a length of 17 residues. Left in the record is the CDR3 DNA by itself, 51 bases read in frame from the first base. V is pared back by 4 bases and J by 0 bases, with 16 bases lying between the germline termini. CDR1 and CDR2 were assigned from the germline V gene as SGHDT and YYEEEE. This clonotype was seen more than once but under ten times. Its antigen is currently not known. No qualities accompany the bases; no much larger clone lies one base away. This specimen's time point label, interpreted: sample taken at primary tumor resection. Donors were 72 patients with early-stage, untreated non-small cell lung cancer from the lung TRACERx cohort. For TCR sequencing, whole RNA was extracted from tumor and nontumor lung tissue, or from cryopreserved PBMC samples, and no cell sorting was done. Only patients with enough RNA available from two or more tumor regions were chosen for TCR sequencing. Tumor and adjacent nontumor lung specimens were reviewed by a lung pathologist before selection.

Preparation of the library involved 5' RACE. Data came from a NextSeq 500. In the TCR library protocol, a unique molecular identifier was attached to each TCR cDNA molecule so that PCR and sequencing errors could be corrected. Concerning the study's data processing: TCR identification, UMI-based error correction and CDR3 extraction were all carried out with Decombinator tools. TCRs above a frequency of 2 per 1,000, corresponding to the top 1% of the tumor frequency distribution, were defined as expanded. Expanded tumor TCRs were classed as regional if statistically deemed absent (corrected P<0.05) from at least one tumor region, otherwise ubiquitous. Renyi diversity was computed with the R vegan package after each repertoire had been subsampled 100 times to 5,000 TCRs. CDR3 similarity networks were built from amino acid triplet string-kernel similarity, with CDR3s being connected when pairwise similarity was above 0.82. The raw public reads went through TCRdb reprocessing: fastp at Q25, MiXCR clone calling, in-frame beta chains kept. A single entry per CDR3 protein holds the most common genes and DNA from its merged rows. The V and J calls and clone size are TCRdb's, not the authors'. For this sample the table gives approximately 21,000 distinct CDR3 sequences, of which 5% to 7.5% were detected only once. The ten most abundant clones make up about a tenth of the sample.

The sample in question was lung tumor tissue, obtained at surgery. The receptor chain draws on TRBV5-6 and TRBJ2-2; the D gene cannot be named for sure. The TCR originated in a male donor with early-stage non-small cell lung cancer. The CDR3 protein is CASSVLGPLSNTGELFF. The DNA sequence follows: TGTGCCAGCAGCGTTTTAGGCCCCCTTTCGAACACCGGGGAGCTGTTTTTT.